This paragraph reports one TCR beta chain. Its antigen is currently unknown. TCRdb recomputed calls from the 5' RACE reads with MiXCR, one row per CDR3 protein. The data show around 1.7 million distinct CDR3 sequences, with roughly 35% seen just once and about 0.25% held by the top ten. V was shortened by 1 base and J by 5 bases, with 15 bases between the two germline ends. Germline CDR1 and CDR2: LGHDT and YNNKEL (reference sequence). This CDR3 contains 17 residues. The sample originates from a study of identical twins. Study results and limitations: Alpha sequences that were out-of-frame and twin-shared showed an excess of low generation probability.

The receptor's source is a newborn girl in good health. The V call is TRBV3-1, the J call TRBJ1-6; no clear D gene. The sample taken for sequencing was cord blood. In DNA form, the CDR3 reads TGTGCCAGCAGCCAAGCGATGTGGGCTGAGGATAATTCACCCCTCCACTTT. Translated: CASSQAMWAEDNSPLHF.